This TCR beta chain stems from a study of T-cell memory formation after mild COVID-19. TCRdb reprocessed the 5' RACE reads via MiXCR and lists one record per CDR3 protein. This table holds hundreds of thousands of distinct CDR3 sequences, roughly 21% found once. The origin of this receptor is an adult woman who had mild COVID-19 (a few samples of this study predate the infection). Cell type and time point are not known. The sequencing sample was made of PBMCs or a T cell subset sorted from them (not recorded which).

CDR3 amino acids: CAGQGYNSPLHF. DNA for the CDR3: TGTGCCGGCCAGGGCTATAATTCACCCCTCCACTTT. The chain links TRBV7-3 to TRBJ1-6, with D possibly matching TRBD1 (5 bases). This CDR3 has 12 amino acids. Germline CDR1 and CDR2: SGHTA and FQGTGA. V was clipped by 11 bases and J by 3 bases, with 8 bases between them.